The sequence of this T cell receptor beta chain was determined in a study of blood T cell repertoires in COVID-19. Measured with immunoSEQ multiplex PCR; TCRdb has only the in-frame clones, and not every one. The table records about 160,000 clones, approximately 90% of them present only once. Germline CDR1 and CDR2: SGHDT and YYEEEE. V gave up 7 bases and J gave up 2 bases; unmatched junction bases: 9. This CDR3 is built from 15 residues. This sequence was found in a man aged 18 to 30 with acute or convalescent COVID-19. The sample comprised peripheral blood. The rearrangement joins TRBV5-6 to TRBJ1-1; 9 nucleotides agree with TRBD1. The CDR3, as DNA: TGTGCCAGCCGTGGCCGGGACAGGGCTAACACTGAAGCTTTCTTT. Its protein product is CASRGRDRANTEAFF.